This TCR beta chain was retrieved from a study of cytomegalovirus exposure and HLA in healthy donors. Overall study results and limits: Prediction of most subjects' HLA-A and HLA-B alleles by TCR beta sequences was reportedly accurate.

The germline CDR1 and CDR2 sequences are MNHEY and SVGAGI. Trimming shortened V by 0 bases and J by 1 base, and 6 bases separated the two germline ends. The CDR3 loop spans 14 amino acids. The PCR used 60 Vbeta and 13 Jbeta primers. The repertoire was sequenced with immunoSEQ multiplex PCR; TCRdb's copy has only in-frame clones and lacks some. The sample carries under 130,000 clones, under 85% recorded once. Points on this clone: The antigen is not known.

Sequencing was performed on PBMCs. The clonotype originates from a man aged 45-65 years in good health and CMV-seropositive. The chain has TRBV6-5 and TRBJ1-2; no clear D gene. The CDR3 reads CASSYSTDNYGYTF. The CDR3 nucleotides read TGTGCCAGCAGTTACTCCACAGATAACTATGGCTACACCTTC.